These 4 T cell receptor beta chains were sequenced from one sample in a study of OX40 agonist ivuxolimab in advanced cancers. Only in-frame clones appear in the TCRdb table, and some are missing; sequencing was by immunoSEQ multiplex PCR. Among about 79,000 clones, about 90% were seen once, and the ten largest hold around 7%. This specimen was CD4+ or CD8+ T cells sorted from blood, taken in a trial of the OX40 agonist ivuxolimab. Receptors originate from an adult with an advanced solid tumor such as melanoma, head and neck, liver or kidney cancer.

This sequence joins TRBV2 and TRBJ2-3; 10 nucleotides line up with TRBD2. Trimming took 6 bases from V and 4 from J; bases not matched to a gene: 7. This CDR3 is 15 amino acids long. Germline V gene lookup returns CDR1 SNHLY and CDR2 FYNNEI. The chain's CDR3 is CASRATSGTADTQYF. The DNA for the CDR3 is TGTGCCAGCAGGGCTACTAGCGGGACGGCAGATACGCAGTATTTT.

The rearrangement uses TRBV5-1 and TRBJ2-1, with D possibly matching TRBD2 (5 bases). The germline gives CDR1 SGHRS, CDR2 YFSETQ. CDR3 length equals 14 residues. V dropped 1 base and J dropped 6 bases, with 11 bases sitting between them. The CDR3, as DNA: TGCGCCAGCAGCTTGCCTAGCTGGTCCAATGAGCAGTTCTTC. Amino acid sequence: CASSLPSWSNEQFF.

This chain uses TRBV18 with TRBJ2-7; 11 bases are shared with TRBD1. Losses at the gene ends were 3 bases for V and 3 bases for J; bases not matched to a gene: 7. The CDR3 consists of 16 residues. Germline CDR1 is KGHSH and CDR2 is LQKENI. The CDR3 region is CASSPDTGQGGYEQYF. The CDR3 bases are TGTGCCAGCTCACCCGATACGGGACAGGGGGGCTACGAGCAGTACTTC.

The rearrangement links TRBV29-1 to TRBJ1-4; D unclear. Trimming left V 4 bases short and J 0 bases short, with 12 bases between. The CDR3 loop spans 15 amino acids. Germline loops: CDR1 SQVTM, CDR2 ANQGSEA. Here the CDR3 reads CSVGATGATNEKLFF. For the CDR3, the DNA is TGCAGCGTTGGGGCGACCGGAGCAACTAATGAAAAACTGTTTTTT. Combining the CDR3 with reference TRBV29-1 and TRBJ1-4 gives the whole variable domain SAVISQKPSRDICQRGTSLTIQCQVDSQVTMMFWYRQQPGQSLTLIATANQGSEATYESGFVIDKFPISRPNLTFSTLTVSNMSPEDSSIYLCSVGATGATNEKLFFGSGTQLSVL.